Listed below are T cell receptor beta chains from one sample, sequenced in a study of cytomegalovirus exposure and HLA in healthy donors. This table comes from immunoSEQ multiplex PCR, and its TCRdb copy is limited to in-frame clones, with some not included. The sample has approximately 190,000 clones, about two thirds seen once; the top ten hold about 2.5%. The sequenced sample consisted of PBMCs. Receptor source: a man aged 35-49 years in good health and CMV-seropositive. The CDR3 runs from the conserved cysteine through the conserved F or W. The D gene is left open where the match is weak. Rows give clone size only sometimes, using once, few, many, or a class for an expanded clone.

V: TRBV2
J: TRBJ2-1
D: TRBD1
size: .
CDR3: CASSERTGVREQFF
DNA: TGTGCCAGCAGTGAACGGACAGGGGTTCGGGAGCAGTTCTTC

V: TRBV2
J: TRBJ2-6
D: TRBD1
size: few
CDR3: CASSDRGPGANVLTF
DNA: TGTGCCAGCAGTGACAGGGGGCCTGGGGCCAACGTCCTGACTTTC

V: TRBV7-8
J: TRBJ2-2
D: .
size: .
CDR3: CASSLETGTNTGELFF
DNA: TGTGCCAGCAGCTTAGAGACTGGAACGAACACCGGGGAGCTGTTTTTT

V: TRBV19
J: TRBJ1-2
D: .
size: .
CDR3: CASGADYGYTF
DNA: TGTGCCAGTGGGGCCGACTATGGCTACACCTTC

V: TRBV6-5
J: TRBJ2-2
D: TRBD1
size: few
CDR3: CASSRRDRGTGELFF
DNA: TGTGCCAGCAGTCGCCGGGACAGGGGGACCGGGGAGCTGTTTTTT

V: TRBV13
J: TRBJ2-7
D: .
size: .
CDR3: CASSLPATYEQYF
DNA: TGTGCCAGCAGCTTACCCGCTACCTACGAGCAGTACTTC

V: TRBV27
J: TRBJ2-7
D: .
size: .
CDR3: CASSDKSQGWGYEQYF
DNA: TGTGCCAGCAGTGATAAATCCCAGGGTTGGGGCTACGAGCAGTACTTC

V: TRBV10-1
J: TRBJ1-2
D: .
size: .
CDR3: CASSDPGGYGYTF
DNA: TGCGCCAGCAGTGACCCCGGGGGCTATGGCTACACCTTC

V: TRBV28
J: TRBJ1-1
D: .
size: .
CDR3: CASSLLDNGNTEAFF
DNA: TGTGCCAGCAGTTTATTGGACAACGGGAACACTGAAGCTTTCTTT

V: TRBV7-2
J: TRBJ2-2
D: .
size: .
CDR3: CASSLGGGGTGVRNGELFF
DNA: TGTGCCAGCAGCTTAGGAGGGGGGGGGACAGGTGTTCGGAACGGGGAGCTGTTTTTT

V: TRBV19
J: TRBJ1-6
D: .
size: .
CDR3: CASSPPGGYNSPLHF
DNA: TGTGCCAGTAGTCCCCCCGGGGGTTATAATTCACCCCTCCACTTT

V: TRBV9
J: TRBJ2-3
D: TRBD2
size: .
CDR3: CASSKSGGAMTDTQYF
DNA: TGTGCCAGCAGCAAAAGCGGGGGGGCCATGACAGATACGCAGTATTTT

V: TRBV6-1
J: TRBJ1-1
D: .
size: .
CDR3: CASSAYPGGNTEAFF
DNA: TGTGCCAGCAGCGCCTATCCCGGAGGGAACACTGAAGCTTTCTTT

V: TRBV2
J: TRBJ1-1
D: TRBD1
size: few
CDR3: CASDIQGAEDTEAFF
DNA: TGTGCCAGCGATATACAGGGGGCGGAGGACACTGAAGCTTTCTTT

V: TRBV7-9
J: TRBJ1-2
D: .
size: .
CDR3: CASSFAERGYTF
DNA: TGTGCCAGCAGCTTCGCCGAGCGGGGCTACACCTTC

V: TRBV18
J: TRBJ1-2
D: TRBD1
size: .
CDR3: CASSPTGQGAVYGYTF
DNA: TGTGCCAGCTCACCAACGGGACAGGGGGCGGTTTATGGCTACACCTTC

V: TRBV6-4
J: TRBJ1-1
D: .
size: .
CDR3: CASGGRKVTEAFF
DNA: TGTGCCAGCGGGGGGAGAAAGGTGACTGAAGCTTTCTTT

V: TRBV5-4
J: TRBJ1-1
D: TRBD1
size: .
CDR3: CASSTDRGTEAFF
DNA: TGTGCCAGCAGCACGGACAGGGGAACTGAAGCTTTCTTT

V: TRBV13
J: TRBJ2-1
D: TRBD2
size: .
CDR3: CASSLVGLAGGPYNEQFF
DNA: TGTGCCAGCAGCTTAGTTGGGTTGGCGGGGGGGCCTTACAATGAGCAGTTCTTC

V: TRBV10-1
J: TRBJ2-7
D: TRBD1
size: .
CDR3: CASRGDRGNEQYF
DNA: TGCGCCAGCAGGGGGGACAGGGGGAACGAGCAGTACTTC

V: TRBV11-2
J: TRBJ2-5
D: .
size: .
CDR3: CASSSLRGGGGIETQYF
DNA: TGTGCCAGCAGCTCCCTCCGGGGAGGTGGAGGAATAGAGACCCAGTACTTC

V: TRBV7-9
J: TRBJ2-7
D: .
size: .
CDR3: CASSFGSYEQYF
DNA: TGTGCCAGCAGCTTTGGGAGCTACGAGCAGTACTTC

V: TRBV6-6
J: TRBJ2-3
D: TRBD2
size: once
CDR3: CASSLPTSGGADTQYF
DNA: TGTGCCAGCAGTTTACCGACTAGCGGGGGGGCAGATACGCAGTATTTT

V: TRBV9
J: TRBJ2-1
D: TRBD1
size: .
CDR3: CASSVEPIDRVRNEQFF
DNA: TGTGCCAGCAGCGTAGAGCCCATCGACAGGGTTCGGAATGAGCAGTTCTTC

V: TRBV2
J: TRBJ2-3
D: .
size: .
CDR3: CASSEAGLTDTQYF
DNA: TGTGCCAGCAGTGAGGCAGGGCTCACAGATACGCAGTATTTT

V: TRBV10-1
J: TRBJ1-6
D: TRBD1
size: .
CDR3: CASSEWGQRNSPLHF
DNA: TGCGCCAGCAGTGAGTGGGGACAGAGGAATTCACCCCTCCACTTT

V: TRBV5-1
J: TRBJ1-1
D: .
size: .
CDR3: CASSLAGNAVNTEAFF
DNA: TGCGCCAGCAGCTTGGCCGGGAACGCGGTGAACACTGAAGCTTTCTTT

V: TRBV6-5
J: TRBJ2-1
D: TRBD1
size: .
CDR3: CASSYRDSVDEQFF
DNA: TGTGCCAGCAGTTACCGGGACAGCGTAGATGAGCAGTTCTTC

V: TRBV7-9
J: TRBJ1-1
D: .
size: .
CDR3: CAPGGKAEAFF
DNA: TGTGCCCCCGGGGGGAAGGCTGAAGCTTTCTTT

V: TRBV14
J: TRBJ2-1
D: .
size: .
CDR3: CASKDLGYNEQFF
DNA: TGTGCCAGTAAGGATCTAGGCTACAATGAGCAGTTCTTC

V: TRBV7-2
J: TRBJ2-3
D: .
size: .
CDR3: CASSLGGYRTDTQYF
DNA: TGTGCCAGCAGCTTAGGAGGGTATCGCACAGATACGCAGTATTTT

V: TRBV19
J: TRBJ1-2
D: .
size: .
CDR3: CASSPRPAGNYGYTF
DNA: TGTGCCAGTAGTCCCCGTCCTGCGGGGAACTATGGCTACACCTTC

V: TRBV6-6
J: TRBJ1-1
D: .
size: few
CDR3: CASSFGKEGIF
DNA: TGTGCCAGCAGTTTCGGGAAGGAAGGAATCTTT

V: TRBV5-1
J: TRBJ2-7
D: .
size: .
CDR3: CASSLVWGGPGEQYF
DNA: TGCGCCAGCAGCTTGGTGTGGGGGGGGCCGGGGGAGCAGTACTTC

V: TRBV6-6
J: TRBJ1-2
D: .
size: few
CDR3: CASRPGQPYGYTF
DNA: TGTGCCAGCAGACCTGGACAGCCCTACGGCTACACCTTC

V: TRBV11-2
J: TRBJ2-5
D: .
size: once
CDR3: CASSLDLGRETQYF
DNA: TGTGCCAGCAGCTTAGATCTTGGGAGGGAGACCCAGTACTTC

V: TRBV19
J: TRBJ1-1
D: .
size: .
CDR3: CASKQGLNTEAFF
DNA: TGTGCCAGTAAGCAGGGGCTGAACACTGAAGCTTTCTTT

V: TRBV6-1
J: TRBJ2-7
D: TRBD2
size: .
CDR3: CASSESRRGGTSYEQYF
DNA: TGTGCCAGCAGTGAATCCCGTAGGGGAGGGACCTCCTACGAGCAGTACTTC

V: TRBV29-1
J: TRBJ2-2
D: TRBD1
size: .
CDR3: CSVDRGLTGELFF
DNA: TGCAGCGTTGACAGGGGGTTAACCGGGGAGCTGTTTTTT

V: TRBV2
J: TRBJ2-2
D: .
size: .
CDR3: CASSGQISNTGELFF
DNA: TGTGCCAGCAGTGGACAGATTTCGAACACCGGGGAGCTGTTTTTT

V: TRBV12-5
J: TRBJ2-3
D: TRBD2
size: .
CDR3: CASGGGGGTDTQYF
DNA: TGTGCTAGTGGCGGGGGGGGCGGAACAGATACGCAGTATTTT

V: TRBV27
J: TRBJ1-6
D: .
size: .
CDR3: CASSLNRSYNSPLHF
DNA: TGTGCCAGCAGCCTGAACCGGTCTTATAATTCACCCCTCCACTTT

V: TRBV11-2
J: TRBJ1-1
D: TRBD1
size: .
CDR3: CASSLERDVDRASFF
DNA: TGTGCCAGCAGCTTAGAAAGGGACGTCGACAGGGCCTCTTTCTTT

V: TRBV2
J: TRBJ2-7
D: TRBD1
size: few
CDR3: CASRDSVYEQYF
DNA: TGTGCCAGCCGGGACAGTGTCTACGAGCAGTACTTC

V: TRBV2
J: TRBJ2-5
D: .
size: few
CDR3: CARTSGVGETQYF
DNA: TGTGCCAGGACCTCAGGGGTAGGGGAGACCCAGTACTTC

V: TRBV4-3
J: TRBJ1-4
D: .
size: .
CDR3: CASSRNWPNEKLFF
DNA: TGCGCCAGCAGCCGAAATTGGCCTAATGAAAAACTGTTTTTT

V: TRBV7-9
J: TRBJ1-3
D: .
size: few
CDR3: CSSSLGWNTIYF
DNA: TGTTCCAGCAGCTTGGGCTGGAACACCATATATTTT

V: TRBV7-2
J: TRBJ2-7
D: .
size: .
CDR3: CASSWGEAIEQYF
DNA: TGTGCCAGCAGCTGGGGAGAGGCGATCGAGCAGTACTTC

V: TRBV14
J: TRBJ1-1
D: TRBD1
size: .
CDR3: CASSQGGTGDLEAFF
DNA: TGTGCCAGCAGCCAAGGAGGGACAGGGGATTTAGAAGCTTTCTTT

V: TRBV5-5
J: TRBJ2-3
D: TRBD1
size: once
CDR3: CASSLSWTGSDTQYF
DNA: TGTGCCAGCAGCTTGTCGTGGACAGGGAGCGATACGCAGTATTTT

V: TRBV15
J: TRBJ2-7
D: .
size: .
CDR3: CATRAAGGSYEQYF
DNA: TGTGCCACCAGGGCCGCGGGTGGATCCTACGAGCAGTACTTC

V: TRBV7-9
J: TRBJ1-1
D: .
size: .
CDR3: CASTEGVYTEAFF
DNA: TGTGCCAGCACCGAAGGGGTTTACACTGAAGCTTTCTTT

V: TRBV6-6
J: TRBJ2-2
D: TRBD1
size: few
CDR3: CASSSAGGDTGELFF
DNA: TGTGCCAGCAGTTCCGCAGGGGGCGACACCGGGGAGCTGTTTTTT